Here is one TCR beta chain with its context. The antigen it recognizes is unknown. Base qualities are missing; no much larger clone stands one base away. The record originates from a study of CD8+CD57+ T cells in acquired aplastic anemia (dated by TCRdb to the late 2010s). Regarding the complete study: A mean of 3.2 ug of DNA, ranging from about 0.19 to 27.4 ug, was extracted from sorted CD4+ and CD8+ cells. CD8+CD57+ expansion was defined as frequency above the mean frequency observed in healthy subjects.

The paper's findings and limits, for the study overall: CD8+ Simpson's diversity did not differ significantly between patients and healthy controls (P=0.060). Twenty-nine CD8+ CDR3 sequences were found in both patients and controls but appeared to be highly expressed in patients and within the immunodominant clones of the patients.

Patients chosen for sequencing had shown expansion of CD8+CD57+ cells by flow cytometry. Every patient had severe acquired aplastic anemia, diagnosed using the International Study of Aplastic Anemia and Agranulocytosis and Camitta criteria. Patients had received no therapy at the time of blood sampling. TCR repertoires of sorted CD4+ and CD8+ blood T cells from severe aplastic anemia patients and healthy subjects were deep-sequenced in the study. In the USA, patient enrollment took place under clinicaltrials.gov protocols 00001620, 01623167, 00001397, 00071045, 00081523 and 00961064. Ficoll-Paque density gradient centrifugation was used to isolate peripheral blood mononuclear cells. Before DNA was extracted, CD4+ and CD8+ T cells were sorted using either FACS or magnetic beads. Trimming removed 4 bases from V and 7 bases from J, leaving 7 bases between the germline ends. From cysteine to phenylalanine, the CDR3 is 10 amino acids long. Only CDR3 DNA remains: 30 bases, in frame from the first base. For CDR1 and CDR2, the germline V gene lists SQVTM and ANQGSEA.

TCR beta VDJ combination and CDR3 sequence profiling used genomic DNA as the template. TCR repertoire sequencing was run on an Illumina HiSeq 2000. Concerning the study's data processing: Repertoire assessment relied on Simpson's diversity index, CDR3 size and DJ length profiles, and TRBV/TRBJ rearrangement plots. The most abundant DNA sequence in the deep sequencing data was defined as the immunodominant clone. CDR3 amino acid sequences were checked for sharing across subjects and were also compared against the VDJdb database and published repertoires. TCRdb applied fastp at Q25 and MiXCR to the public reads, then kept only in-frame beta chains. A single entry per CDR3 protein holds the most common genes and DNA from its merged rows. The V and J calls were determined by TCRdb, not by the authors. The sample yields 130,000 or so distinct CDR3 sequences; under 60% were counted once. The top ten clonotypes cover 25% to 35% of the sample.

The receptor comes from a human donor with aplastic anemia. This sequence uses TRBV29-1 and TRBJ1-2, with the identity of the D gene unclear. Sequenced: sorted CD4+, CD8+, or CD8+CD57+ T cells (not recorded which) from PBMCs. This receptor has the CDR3 CSVAHSGYTF. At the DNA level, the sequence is TGCAGCGTTGCACACTCTGGCTACACCTTC.